The rows below give T cell receptor beta chains drawn from one sample of a study of blood T cell repertoires in COVID-19. TCRdb's copy holds only in-frame clones and misses some; the assay was immunoSEQ multiplex PCR. The top ten clones hold roughly 1.8% of a sample with about 150,000 clones, around 79% of them seen once. Sequenced sample: peripheral blood. The source of these receptors is a man of 80 years or more with acute or convalescent COVID-19. Both conserved end residues are part of each CDR3. The D gene is left open where the match is weak. Size is omitted from some rows. Given values are once, few, many or a class for expanded clones.

D gene,clone size,J gene,V gene,CDR3 DNA,CDR3 protein
TRBD1,NA,TRBJ2-5,TRBV11-2,TGTGCCAGCAGCTTAAGAGAAGGGGGCGGAGAGACCCAGTACTTC,CASSLREGGGETQYF
NA,NA,TRBJ2-2,TRBV7-2,TGTGCCAGCAGCTCAACTCTAGCGACTCCCGGGGAGCTGTTTTTT,CASSSTLATPGELFF
NA,many,TRBJ2-1,TRBV19,TGTGCCAGTAGTATTGGTGGGGGAGGATACAATGAGCAGTTCTTC,CASSIGGGGYNEQFF
NA,NA,TRBJ1-6,TRBV27,TGTGCCAGCAGCCAGACAGGATCCGATTCACCCCTCCACTTT,CASSQTGSDSPLHF
TRBD2,NA,TRBJ2-1,TRBV5-1,TGCGCCAGCAGCTTGGGGGCTAGCGGTGCCTACAATGAGCAGTTCTTC,CASSLGASGAYNEQFF
NA,NA,TRBJ1-2,TRBV11-2,TGTGCCAGCAGCAAAGAGGTGACTGCGGTCTATGGCTACACCTTC,CASSKEVTAVYGYTF
NA,NA,TRBJ1-1,TRBV10-2,TGCGCCAGCAGTGAAGGGGTCAGAGTGACTGAAGCTTTCTTT,CASSEGVRVTEAFF
TRBD1,NA,TRBJ2-7,TRBV30,TGTGCCTGGACCCGACCCGGGAACAGGGGGTTATACGAGCAGTACTTC,CAWTRPGNRGLYEQYF
NA,NA,TRBJ2-5,TRBV5-6,TGTGCCAGCAGCTTGAAAGCGCAGACCCAGTACTTC,CASSLKAQTQYF
NA,NA,TRBJ2-6,TRBV12-5,TGTGCTAGTGGTCCCCCCCTGACAGGTTTCTCTGGGGCCAACGTCCTGACTTTC,CASGPPLTGFSGANVLTF
NA,NA,TRBJ2-3,TRBV18,TGTGCCAGCTCTCCCCGGGCGGGGGCCTACACAGATACGCAGTATTTT,CASSPRAGAYTDTQYF
TRBD1,NA,TRBJ1-1,TRBV19,TGTGCCAGTAGTGACAGGGGAAACACTGAAGCTTTCTTT,CASSDRGNTEAFF
NA,NA,TRBJ2-7,TRBV6-2/TRBV6-3,TGTGCCAGCAGCCAACACATCTCGGGCTCCTACGAGCAGTACTTC,CASSQHISGSYEQYF
TRBD1,NA,TRBJ1-3,TRBV5-5,TGTGCCAGCAGCTTGGGCTTGGACAGGGAGAGCTCTGGAAACACCATATATTTT,CASSLGLDRESSGNTIYF
NA,NA,TRBJ1-2,TRBV7-9,TGTGCCAGCAGCTTAGTTCTAAACTATGGCTACACCTTC,CASSLVLNYGYTF
NA,NA,TRBJ2-3,TRBV6-5,TGTGCCAGCAGTTACTCCCTGGGACGGGGGTTAGATACGCAGTATTTT,CASSYSLGRGLDTQYF
NA,NA,TRBJ2-5,TRBV19,TGTGCCAGTACCGGCCGGGACTTCACAGAGACCCAGTACTTC,CASTGRDFTETQYF
TRBD2,NA,TRBJ2-1,TRBV27,TGTGCCAGCAGTCCGGGGACTAGCGGTATTGGTGAGCAGTTCTTC,CASSPGTSGIGEQFF
TRBD2,NA,TRBJ2-2,TRBV3-1/TRBV3-2,TGTGCCAGCAGCCAATTGAGCGGGGGGGCGAACACCGGGGAGCTGTTTTTT,CASSQLSGGANTGELFF
TRBD1,NA,TRBJ1-1,TRBV5-1,TGCGCCAGCAGCTTACAACTGGGGACAGTCAACACTGAAGCTTTCTTT,CASSLQLGTVNTEAFF
NA,few,TRBJ2-3,TRBV4-2,TGTGCCAGCAGCCAAGATCTTGGAGGTCTTGCAAGCACAGATACGCAGTATTTT,CASSQDLGGLASTDTQYF
TRBD1,once,TRBJ1-4,TRBV28,TGTGCCAGCAGTATCGGGGACAGCCCAGAAAAACTGTTTTTT,CASSIGDSPEKLFF
TRBD1,NA,TRBJ2-5,TRBV5-4,TGTGCCAGCAGCGCAGGGACAGAAGAGACCCAGTACTTC,CASSAGTEETQYF
TRBD1,NA,TRBJ2-5,TRBV7-2,TGTGCCAGCAGCTTCCAGGGGGCGTACCAAGAGACCCAGTACTTC,CASSFQGAYQETQYF
TRBD1,NA,TRBJ1-1,TRBV7-2,TGTGCCAGCAGGTTAGACAGGGGAGGAAACACTGAAGCTTTCTTT,CASRLDRGGNTEAFF
TRBD1,NA,TRBJ2-2,TRBV5-1,TGCGCCAGCAGCGGAGGGACAGGGCTCACCGGGGAGCTGTTTTTT,CASSGGTGLTGELFF